This T cell receptor (beta chain) was recorded in a study of blood T cell repertoires in COVID-19. About the study: T cells, B-cell-depleted T cells, or PBMCs provided the cDNA or gDNA that served as material.

Original processing methods: Amplification with reference gene primers provided the estimates of nucleated cell counts. The method was immunoSEQ multiplex PCR; TCRdb's version includes in-frame clones alone and lacks a portion of them. V, J and clone size are taken as reported in that table, and D and trimming were inferred from the DNA itself. The sample shows 150,000 to 200,000 clones, approximately 81% of them seen only once. Germline loops: CDR1 SGHDN, CDR2 FVKESK. V was shortened by 5 bases and J by 0 bases, with 26 bases between the two germline ends. The CDR3 is 20 amino acids. Patients from Seattle were sampled longitudinally, starting during active infection.

The V and J genes are TRBV14 and TRBJ2-4; the D gene is possibly TRBD1 (7 bases). The sample taken for sequencing was peripheral blood. This receptor was taken from a person in their 70s with COVID-19, enrolled during active disease. Here the CDR3 reads CASSMRWRTGEDLAKNIQYF. CDR3 sequence (DNA): TGTGCCAGCAGCATGAGGTGGAGAACAGGGGAGGATTTAGCCAAAAACATTCAGTACTTC.